Listed here is a single T cell receptor beta chain. Its antigen remains unidentified. This sample was taken from a study of cytomegalovirus exposure and HLA in healthy donors. Overall study results and limits: Clonal expansion was found to be greater in HLA-associated TCR beta chains than in equally common others in a later analysis. Later work associated around 18,000 TCR beta sequences with HLA alleles at 0.05 false discovery rate. The authors excluded some V segments, including TRBV6-2 and TRBV6-3, as indistinguishable. Previously analyzed data showed that most TCR beta V segments were productive at a frequency of about 90% or about 30%.

V was cut by 6 bases and J by 2 bases, with 16 bases left in between. CDR1 MNHNY and CDR2 SVGAGI come from the germline V gene (reference sequence). This CDR3 contains 15 residues. The PCR made use of 60 Vbeta and 13 Jbeta primers. Using immunoSEQ multiplex PCR, the repertoire was profiled, and TCRdb retains in-frame clones only, with some absent. Of 120,000 or so clones listed, roughly four fifths are singletons. The chain employs TRBV6-6 and TRBJ2-5; a possible D gene is TRBD1 (7 bases). Sequencing used PBMCs. This receptor was taken from a woman aged 40-49 years in good health and CMV-seronegative. CDR3 in amino acids: CASSPPGGPQETQYF. In DNA form, the CDR3 reads TGTGCCAGCAGCCCCCCAGGGGGGCCACAAGAGACCCAGTACTTC.